This TCR beta chain was found in a study of spatial heterogeneity in lung cancer. Study conclusions and caveats: Expanded TCR counts, ubiquitous and regional, correlated respectively with ubiquitous and regional nonsynonymous mutation counts. Tracking of tumor mutation counts was seen in expanded intratumoral alpha and beta TCR counts.

This sample's time point: sample taken at primary tumor resection. A total of approximately 77 untreated early-stage non-small cell lung cancer patients served as donors. Every molecule of TCR cDNA had its own unique molecular identifier. TCRdb passed the 5' RACE reads through MiXCR, listing each CDR3 protein once. The repertoire consists of about 100,000 distinct CDR3 sequences, with around 4.3% occurring once and the leading ten covering around 21%. Ten or more counts support this clonotype. Its specificity is unknown. This receptor was identified in a male donor with early-stage non-small cell lung cancer. Sequenced here: lung tumor tissue, sampled at surgery.

The DNA for the CDR3 is TGCAGCGTAACCCGGCTAGCGGGAGAGGACAATGAGCAGTTCTTC. Protein product: CSVTRLAGEDNEQFF. The rearrangement links TRBV29-1 to TRBJ2-1; 10 bases map to TRBD2. Germline CDR1 SQVTM, CDR2 ANQGSEA. The ends lost 6 bases at V and 5 bases at J; junction bases unmatched: 10. The CDR3 loop spans 15 amino acids.